This passage covers 18 T cell receptor beta chains from one sample sequenced in a study of vaccination and CD4 T cells after COVID-19. The treatment was: roughly 11-day PBMC culture with coronavirus spike peptide pools or control peptides (ViraFEST assay). Their antigens are not known. The Oncomine TCR Beta short-read assay was applied to DNA of cultured CD4+ T cells. A single record per CDR3 protein comes from TCRdb applying MiXCR to the PCR reads. The sample includes several thousand distinct CDR3 sequences, around 52% of them seen just once. Material: CD4+ T cells from blood, cultured in vitro. These receptors came from a human donor who had recovered from COVID-19.

The J gene is TRBJ1-1, the V gene TRBV6-1; unclear D gene. The ends were cut back, 6 bases at V and 1 base at J, with 6 bases in the middle. Germline lookup yields CDR1 MNHNS and CDR2 SASEGT. There are 12 residues in the CDR3. The CDR3 sequence is CASSRPNTEAFF. In DNA form, the CDR3 reads TGTGCCAGCAGCAGACCGAACACTGAAGCTTTCTTT.

The V call is TRBV25-1, the J call TRBJ1-1; tentative D call: TRBD1 (6 bases). CDR3 length: 13 residues. The germline gives CDR1 MGHDK, CDR2 SYGVNS. V shed 7 bases and J shed 0 bases, with 9 bases lying between them. The CDR3 nucleotides read TGTGCCAGCATGCGGGACATGAACACTGAAGCTTTCTTT. Translation: CASMRDMNTEAFF.

This clonotype was seen a few times. V usage is TRBV7-9 and J usage is TRBJ1-2; D call uncertain. CDR3 length: 15 residues. CDR1 and CDR2 (germline): SEHNR, FQNEAQ (reference sequence). Trimming cost V 5 bases and J 7 bases, with 20 bases left between them. CDR3 bases: TGTGCCAGCAGCCTCGGTGGTACGGTTAGCAGTGGCTACACCTTC. Residues: CASSLGGTVSSGYTF. The entire variable domain, with the rest obtained from reference TRBV7-9 and TRBJ1-2, is as follows: DTGVSQNPRHKITKRGQNVTFRCDPISEHNRLYWYRQTLGQGPEFLTYFQNEAQLEKSRLLSDRFSAERPKGSFSTLEIQRTEQGDSAMYLCASSLGGTVSSGYTFGSGTRLTVV.

The CDR3: CSASRNREGYGYTF. CDR3 sequence (DNA): TGCAGTGCTAGTCGCAACAGGGAGGGGTATGGCTACACCTTC. This chain links TRBV20-1 with TRBJ1-2, with D possibly TRBD1 on 6 matching bases. The CDR3 has 14 amino acids. Germline CDR1 reads DFQATT; CDR2 reads SNEGSKA (reference sequence). Trimming stripped 3 bases from V and 5 bases from J, with 16 bases between.

This clonotype was counted a single time. The chain is built from TRBV6-1 and TRBJ1-6, with D perhaps TRBD1 (6 bases). Trimming stripped 6 bases from V and 6 bases from J, with 18 bases between. The CDR3 spans 16 residues. Germline CDR1 is MNHNS and CDR2 is SASEGT. CDR3 amino acids: CASRLQGYTVNSPLHF. The CDR3 DNA reads TGTGCCAGCAGGCTACAGGGATATACCGTTAATTCACCCCTCCACTTT.

The genes are TRBV20-1 and TRBJ2-1; TRBD2 might be the D (5 bases). The CDR3 is 14 residues long. From germline, CDR1 is DFQATT and CDR2 SNEGSKA (reference sequence). V lost 5 bases and J 4 bases, leaving 15 bases between the germline ends. The CDR3 DNA is TGCAGTGCTGGCCTAGTATCGGGGTACAATGAGCAGTTCTTC. This encodes CSAGLVSGYNEQFF.

This clonotype was found a few times. The V gene is TRBV28, the J gene TRBJ1-5; TRBD1 matches 12 bases. CDR3 length: 13 residues. The V gene's germline CDR1 is MDHEN and CDR2 SYDVKM. The V segment lost 6 bases and the J segment 7 bases; nucleotides outside the gene matches: 1. The CDR3 region has the DNA TGTGCCAGCAGGGGGACAGGGGGCCAGCCCCAGCATTTT. The encoded protein is CASRGTGGQPQHF. Full variable domain (missing parts from reference TRBV28 and TRBJ1-5): DVKVTQSSRYLVKRTGEKVFLECVQDMDHENMFWYRQDPGLGLRLIYFSYDVKMKEKGDIPEGYSVSREKKERFSLILESASTNQTSMYLCASRGTGGQPQHFGDGTRLSIL.

J is TRBJ1-1 and V is TRBV20-1; D is unresolved. Germline CDR1 and CDR2: DFQATT and SNEGSKA (reference sequence). This CDR3 is built from 13 residues. Trimming pared 4 bases from V and 0 bases from J, leaving 9 bases between. This chain's CDR3 is CSATSPMNTEAFF. The CDR3 DNA reads TGCAGTGCTACGAGCCCCATGAACACTGAAGCTTTCTTT.

The J gene is TRBJ1-2, the V gene TRBV2; a weak D match, TRBD1 (6 bases). The CDR3 spans 13 residues. The ends were cut back, 7 bases at V and 8 bases at J, with 17 bases in the middle. The V gene's germline CDR1 is SNHLY and CDR2 FYNNEI. CDR3: CASTQMGGWGYTF. The CDR3 bases are TGTGCCAGCACCCAAATGGGGGGCTGGGGCTACACCTTC.

The genes are TRBV7-8 and TRBJ1-2; 7 bases match TRBD1. Germline V lookup: CDR1 SGHVS, CDR2 FQNEAQ. The CDR3 spans 14 residues. The V and J ends lost 5 bases and 5 bases, in that order; junction bases with no gene match: 8. The CDR3 loop reads CASSARQGTYGYTF. CDR3 DNA: TGTGCCAGCAGCGCCCGACAGGGAACGTATGGCTACACCTTC.

Remarks on this clonotype: An end of the junction does not agree with germline; a read error may underlie this. V and J are TRBV7-2 and TRBJ1-1; no clear D. Germline V lookup: CDR1 SGHTA, CDR2 FQGNSA. This CDR3 region has 11 residues. Here the CDR3 reads CASCFSREAFF. DNA for the CDR3: TGTGCCAGCTGCTTCAGCCGTGAAGCTTTCTTT.

The V gene is TRBV7-2, the J gene TRBJ1-2, with a weak D call TRBD1 (5 bases). This CDR3 has 17 amino acids. Trimming shortened V by 2 bases and J by 5 bases, and 21 bases separated the two germline ends. Germline V gives CDR1 SGHTA, CDR2 FQGNSA. This chain's CDR3 is CASSLYTTGADTYGYTF. DNA of the CDR3: TGTGCCAGCAGCTTATACACTACCGGGGCCGACACTTATGGCTACACCTTC.

V usage is TRBV20-1 and J usage is TRBJ2-7; the match to TRBD2 covers 8 bases. The CDR3 has 14 residues. CDR1 DFQATT and CDR2 SNEGSKA come from the germline V gene (reference sequence). Trimming removed 3 bases from V and 1 base from J; junction bases left unmatched: 5. The CDR3 sequence: CSASPSGLSYEQYF. The DNA of the CDR3 is TGCAGTGCTAGTCCTAGCGGGCTATCCTACGAGCAGTACTTC.

The rearrangement links TRBV20-1 to TRBJ1-6, with a weak D call TRBD1 (6 bases). CDR3 length: 14 amino acids. V was trimmed by 5 bases and J by 10 bases, leaving 18 bases between them. Germline CDR1 DFQATT, CDR2 SNEGSKA (reference sequence). Written as DNA, the CDR3 is TGCAGTGCTCCACCCTCTGGCGGGGGCTCACCCCTCCACTTT. It codes for CSAPPSGGGSPLHF.

The rearrangement joins TRBV20-1 to TRBJ1-5; D perhaps matches TRBD1 (5 bases). Germline loops: CDR1 DFQATT, CDR2 SNEGSKA (reference sequence). The CDR3 has 12 amino acids. With 2 bases removed from V and 8 bases from J, the gap between germline ends came to 10 bases. The CDR3 is CSARRGGEPQHF. In DNA, the CDR3 is TGCAGTGCTAGAAGGGGCGGGGAGCCCCAGCATTTT.

This chain joins TRBV15 and TRBJ1-5; D gene ambiguous. This CDR3 comprises 12 residues. V lost 3 bases and J 5 bases, leaving 5 bases between the germline ends. Germline V gene sequence: CDR1 LNHNV, CDR2 YYDKDF (reference sequence). The CDR3 coding sequence is TGTGCCACCAGCAGGGGCGATCAGCCCCAGCATTTT. It is translated as CATSRGDQPQHF.

By share of the sample, this clonotype is medium-sized. The V gene is TRBV5-1, the J gene TRBJ2-5, with D possibly TRBD2 on 5 matching bases. This CDR3 comprises 14 residues. Trimming pared 4 bases from V and 5 bases from J, leaving 15 bases between. Germline V gene lookup returns CDR1 SGHRS and CDR2 YFSETQ. Here the CDR3 reads CASSPGSAWETQYF. The CDR3 DNA reads TGCGCCAGCAGCCCGGGATCTGCTTGGGAGACCCAGTACTTC.

The chain employs TRBV7-9 and TRBJ2-7; 9 positions match TRBD1. Germline trimming cut 5 bases from V and 2 bases from J; bases unmatched to any gene: 10. Germline CDR1 SEHNR, CDR2 FQNEAQ (reference sequence). The CDR3 contains 16 residues. CDR3 amino acids: CASSMRGTGRAYEQYF. In DNA, the CDR3 is TGTGCCAGCAGCATGCGAGGGACAGGGAGGGCCTACGAGCAGTACTTC.